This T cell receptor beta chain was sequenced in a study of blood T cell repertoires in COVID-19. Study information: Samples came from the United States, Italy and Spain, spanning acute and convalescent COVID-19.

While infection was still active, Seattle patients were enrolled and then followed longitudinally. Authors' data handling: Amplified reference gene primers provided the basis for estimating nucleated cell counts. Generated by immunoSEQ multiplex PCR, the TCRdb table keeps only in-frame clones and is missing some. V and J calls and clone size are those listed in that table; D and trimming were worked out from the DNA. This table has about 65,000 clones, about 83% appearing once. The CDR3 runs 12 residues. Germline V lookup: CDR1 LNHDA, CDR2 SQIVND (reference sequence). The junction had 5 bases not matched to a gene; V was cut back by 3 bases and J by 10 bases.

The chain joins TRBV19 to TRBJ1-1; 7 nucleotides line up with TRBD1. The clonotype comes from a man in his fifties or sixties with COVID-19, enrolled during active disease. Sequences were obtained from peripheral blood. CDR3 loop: CASSIQGVGAFF. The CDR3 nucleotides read TGTGCCAGTAGTATTCAGGGGGTGGGAGCTTTCTTT.